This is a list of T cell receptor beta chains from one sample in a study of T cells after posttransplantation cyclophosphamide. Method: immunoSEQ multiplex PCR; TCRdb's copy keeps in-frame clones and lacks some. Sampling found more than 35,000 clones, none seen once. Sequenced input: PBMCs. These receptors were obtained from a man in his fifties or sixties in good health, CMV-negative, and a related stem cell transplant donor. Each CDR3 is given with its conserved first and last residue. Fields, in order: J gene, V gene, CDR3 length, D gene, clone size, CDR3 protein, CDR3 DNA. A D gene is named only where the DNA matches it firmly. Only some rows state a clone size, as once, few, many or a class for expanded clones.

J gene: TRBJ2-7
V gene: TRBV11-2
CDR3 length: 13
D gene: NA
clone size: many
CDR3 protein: CASSLYFSYEQYF
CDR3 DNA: TGTGCCAGCAGCTTATACTTTTCCTACGAGCAGTACTTC

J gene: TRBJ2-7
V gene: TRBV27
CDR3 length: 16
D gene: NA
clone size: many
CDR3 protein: CASSQAWGATSYEQYF
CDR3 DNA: TGTGCCAGCAGTCAGGCTTGGGGAGCTACGTCCTACGAGCAGTACTTC

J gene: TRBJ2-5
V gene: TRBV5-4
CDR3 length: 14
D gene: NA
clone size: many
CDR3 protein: CASTLGQGQETQYF
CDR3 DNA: TGTGCCAGCACCTTGGGGCAGGGACAAGAGACCCAGTACTTC

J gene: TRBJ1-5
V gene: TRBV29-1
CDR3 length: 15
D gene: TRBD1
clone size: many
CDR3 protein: CSVAQGSNSNQPQHF
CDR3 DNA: TGCAGCGTTGCACAGGGGTCAAATAGCAATCAGCCCCAGCATTTT

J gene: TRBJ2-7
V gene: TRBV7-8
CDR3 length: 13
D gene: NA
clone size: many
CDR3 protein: CASSSRPTYEQYF
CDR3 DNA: TGTGCCAGCAGCTCGCGCCCGACCTACGAGCAGTACTTC

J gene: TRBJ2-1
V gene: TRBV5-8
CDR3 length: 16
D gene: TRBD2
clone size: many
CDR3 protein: CASSLGSSGGYNEQFF
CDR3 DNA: TGTGCCAGCAGCTTGGGGTCTAGCGGGGGGTACAATGAGCAGTTCTTC

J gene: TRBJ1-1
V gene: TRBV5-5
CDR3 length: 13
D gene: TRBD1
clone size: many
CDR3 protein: CASSGTGGTEAFF
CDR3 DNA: TGTGCCAGCAGCGGGACAGGGGGCACTGAAGCTTTCTTT

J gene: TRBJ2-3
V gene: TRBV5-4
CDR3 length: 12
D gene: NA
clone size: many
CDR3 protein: CASSLERNTQYF
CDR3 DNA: TGTGCCAGCAGCTTAGAGCGGAATACGCAGTATTTT

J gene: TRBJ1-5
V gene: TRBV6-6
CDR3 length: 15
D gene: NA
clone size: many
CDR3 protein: CASRTRTGLNQPQHF
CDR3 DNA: TGTGCCAGCAGAACGAGAACAGGGCTTAATCAGCCCCAGCATTTT

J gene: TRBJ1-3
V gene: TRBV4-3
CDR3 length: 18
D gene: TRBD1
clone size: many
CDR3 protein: CASSQDTRQGASGNTIYF
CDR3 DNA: TGCGCCAGCAGCCAAGACACGAGACAGGGGGCATCTGGAAACACCATATATTTT

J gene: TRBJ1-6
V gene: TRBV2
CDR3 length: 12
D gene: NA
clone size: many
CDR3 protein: CASSAYNSPLHF
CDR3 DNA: TGTGCCAGCAGTGCATATAATTCACCCCTCCACTTT

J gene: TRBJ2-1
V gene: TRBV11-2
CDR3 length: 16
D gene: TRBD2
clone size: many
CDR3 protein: CASSLGGTSDYNEQFF
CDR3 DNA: TGTGCCAGCAGCTTAGGCGGGACTAGCGACTACAATGAGCAGTTCTTC

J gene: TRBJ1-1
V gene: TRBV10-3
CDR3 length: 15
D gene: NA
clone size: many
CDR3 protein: CAISEGAGVYTEAFF
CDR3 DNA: TGTGCCATCAGTGAGGGGGCAGGGGTCTACACTGAAGCTTTCTTT

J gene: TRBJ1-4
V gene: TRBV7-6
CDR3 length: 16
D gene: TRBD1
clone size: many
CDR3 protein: CASSPRAQGAGEKLFF
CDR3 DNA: TGTGCCAGCAGCCCTCGGGCACAGGGGGCGGGTGAAAAACTGTTTTTT

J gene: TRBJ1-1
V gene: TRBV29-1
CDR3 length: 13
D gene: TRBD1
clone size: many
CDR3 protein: CRAQGLMDTEAFF
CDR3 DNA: TGCCGAGCACAGGGGCTTATGGACACTGAAGCTTTCTTT

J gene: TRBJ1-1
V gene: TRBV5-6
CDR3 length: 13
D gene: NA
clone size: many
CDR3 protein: CASSLRAYTEAFF
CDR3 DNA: TGTGCCAGCAGCCTCAGGGCCTACACTGAAGCTTTCTTT

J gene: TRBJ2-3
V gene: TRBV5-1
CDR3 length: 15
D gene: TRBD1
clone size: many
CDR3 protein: CASSLHQGATDTQYF
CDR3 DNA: TGCGCCAGCAGCTTGCATCAGGGGGCCACAGATACGCAGTATTTT

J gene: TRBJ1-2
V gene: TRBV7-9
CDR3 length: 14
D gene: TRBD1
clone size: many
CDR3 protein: CASNTYEGARGYTF
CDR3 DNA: TGTGCCAGCAATACCTACGAGGGGGCAAGAGGCTACACCTTC

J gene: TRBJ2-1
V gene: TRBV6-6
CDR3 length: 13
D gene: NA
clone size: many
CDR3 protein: CASSQGVYNEQFF
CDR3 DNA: TGTGCCAGCAGTCAAGGGGTATACAATGAGCAGTTCTTC

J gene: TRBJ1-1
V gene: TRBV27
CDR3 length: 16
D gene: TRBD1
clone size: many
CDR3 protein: CASSLIARGRGTEAFF
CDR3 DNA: TGTGCCAGCAGTTTAATAGCCAGGGGGCGCGGCACTGAAGCTTTCTTT

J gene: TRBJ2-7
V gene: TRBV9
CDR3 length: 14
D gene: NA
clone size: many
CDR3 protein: CASSVGSRAYEQYF
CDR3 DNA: TGTGCCAGCAGCGTAGGATCCAGGGCCTACGAGCAGTACTTC

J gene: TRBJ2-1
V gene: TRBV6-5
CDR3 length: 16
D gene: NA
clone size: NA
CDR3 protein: CASSYSIASSYNEQLF
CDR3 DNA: TGTGCCAGCAGTTACTCGATAGCGAGCTCCTACAATGAGCAGCTCTTC